These 5 T cell receptor beta chains share one sample of origin, sequenced in a study of Graves' ophthalmopathy and Graves' hyperthyroidism. Amplification targeted the TCR beta CDR3 regions, with RNA transcripts as the source material. Following a first-round RT-PCR that used HTBI primers, a second-round multiplex PCR was carried out. From the multiplex PCR reads, TCRdb called clonotypes with MiXCR, one entry per CDR3 protein. The data contain around 590,000 distinct CDR3 sequences, 35% to 40% of them seen just once; the ten biggest clones take up about 4.2%. The source material was peripheral blood or thyroid tissue (not recorded which). The receptors were sampled from an adult man with Graves' hyperthyroidism.

Worth noting for this clonotype: This may come from a read error, since a much larger clone is one base off. The chain couples TRBV6-6 to TRBJ1-6, with a possible D match to TRBD1 (6 bases). The CDR3 contains 15 residues. Germline V CDR1 and CDR2: MNHNY, SVGAGI (reference sequence). This chain's CDR3 is CTSSYFGQLDSPLHF. CDR3 sequence (DNA): TGTACCAGCAGTTACTTTGGACAGCTTGATTCACCCCTCCACTTT.

V usage is TRBV15 and J usage is TRBJ1-2; 7 bases line up with TRBD1. This CDR3 spans 13 amino acids. In germline, CDR1 is LNHNV, CDR2 YYDKDF (reference sequence). Trimming took 1 base from V and 7 from J; bases not matched to a gene: 3. CDR3 protein: CATSRGAGGGYTF. The CDR3 DNA reads as TGTGCCACCAGCAGAGGGGCAGGGGGTGGCTACACCTTC.

This chain connects TRBV20-1 to TRBJ1-6; weak D call: TRBD1 (6 bases). Germline assignment: CDR1 DFQATT and CDR2 SNEGSKA (reference sequence). The CDR3 totals 14 residues. Trimming shortened V by 0 bases and J by 8 bases, and 11 bases separated the two germline ends. CDR3 in DNA: TGCAGTGCTAGAGAGGGGGGCAGTGATTCACCCCTCCACTTT. Its translation is CSAREGGSDSPLHF.

This clonotype was observed at least ten times. The J gene is TRBJ1-3, the V gene TRBV12-3 or TRBV12-4; 8 bases line up with TRBD1. The CDR3 extends over 17 amino acids. With V trimmed by 6 bases and J by 0 bases, 10 bases remained unmatched. Here the CDR3 reads CASSKGQVRNSGNTIYF. CDR3 sequence (DNA): TGTGCCAGCAGCAAGGGACAGGTCCGCAACTCTGGAAACACCATATATTTT.

This sequence joins TRBV27 and TRBJ2-5, with D perhaps TRBD1 (6 bases). There are 12 residues in the CDR3. The V end lost 8 bases, the J end lost 4 bases, and 11 bases lay between the germline ends. The germline V gene encodes CDR1 MNHEY and CDR2 SMNVEV (reference sequence). For the CDR3, the DNA is TGTGCCAGCCAGGGGATCGGAGAGACCCAGTACTTC. As protein: CASQGIGETQYF.